This entry lists 9 T cell receptor beta chains sequenced from one sample in a study of cytomegalovirus exposure and HLA in healthy donors. The study ran its PCR with 60 Vbeta and 13 Jbeta primers. Libraries were prepared by immunoSEQ multiplex PCR; TCRdb keeps only in-frame clonotypes and omits some of them. This table has about 140,000 clones, roughly four fifths appearing once. Input material: PBMCs. These receptors originate from a man younger than 35 in good health and CMV-seropositive.

The genes are TRBV2 and TRBJ2-7; perhaps TRBD1 as D (6 bases). CDR1 is SNHLY, CDR2 FYNNEI, per germline. The length of the CDR3 is 15 residues. V lost 3 bases and J 0 bases, leaving 12 bases between the germline ends. The chain's CDR3 is CASSDWQGTSYEQYF. The CDR3 coding sequence is TGTGCCAGCAGTGATTGGCAGGGGACCTCCTACGAGCAGTACTTC.

The chain recombines TRBV18 with TRBJ1-2; D is ambiguous. The germline CDR1 and CDR2 sequences are KGHSH and LQKENI. V was cut by 4 bases and J by 8 bases, with 17 bases left in between. This CDR3 is 14 amino acids long. CDR3 in amino acids: CASSQYGGPMGYTF. The CDR3 DNA reads as TGTGCCAGCTCACAATACGGAGGACCTATGGGCTACACCTTC.

The CDR3 region has the DNA TGCAGCGTTGAAGATCCACTAGCGGAGACCTACGAGCAGTACTTC. Its protein product is CSVEDPLAETYEQYF. The V and J genes are TRBV29-1 and TRBJ2-7; TRBD2 aligns across 8 bases. Germline lookup yields CDR1 SQVTM and CDR2 ANQGSEA. This CDR3 is built from 15 residues. The trim removed 0 bases at V and 2 bases at J, leaving 6 bases unmatched.

The CDR3 here is CASSESRMWREKLFF. CDR3 bases: TGTGCCAGCAGTGAGTCGAGGATGTGGAGGGAAAAACTGTTTTTT. This rearrangement joins TRBV6-1 to TRBJ1-4, with D unresolved. Germline V gene sequence: CDR1 MNHNS, CDR2 SASEGT. This CDR3 has 15 residues. V was cut by 3 bases and J by 8 bases, with 16 bases left in between.

The chain employs TRBV28 and TRBJ1-2, with D tentatively TRBD1 (6 bases). V lost 3 bases and J lost 4, with 18 bases in between. Germline loops: CDR1 MDHEN, CDR2 SYDVKM. The CDR3 totals 16 residues. CDR3 DNA: TGTGCCAGCAGTTTTCTAGGGGGGGAGAAAAGCTATGGCTACACCTTC. Translated: CASSFLGGEKSYGYTF.

The chain recombines TRBV2 with TRBJ2-1; 8 bases map to TRBD2. V lost 8 bases, J lost 6 bases, and 9 bases stayed unmatched. Germline lookup yields CDR1 SNHLY and CDR2 FYNNEI. This CDR3 is built from 14 residues. The CDR3 bases are TGTGCCAGCGTCGGTATAGCGGGAACCAATGAGCAGTTCTTC. Translation gives CASVGIAGTNEQFF.

The chain is built from TRBV2 and TRBJ2-1, with 9 bases aligning to TRBD1. With 6 bases clipped from V and 8 bases from J, the junction kept 5 bases outside the gene matches. CDR3 length equals 13 residues. In germline, CDR1 is SNHLY, CDR2 FYNNEI. CDR3 sequence reads: CASRRDRAYEQFF. As DNA, the CDR3 is TGTGCCAGCAGACGGGACAGGGCATATGAGCAGTTCTTC.

The chain is built from TRBV28 and TRBJ1-3; 7 bases are shared with TRBD1. The trim removed 4 bases at V and 1 base at J, leaving 4 bases unmatched. This CDR3 region has 15 residues. Germline values: CDR1 MDHEN, CDR2 SYDVKM. CDR3 sequence: CASSYRGHSGNTIYF. The CDR3 nucleotides are TGTGCCAGCAGTTACAGGGGTCATTCTGGAAACACCATATATTTT.

This clone was seen only once. This sequence joins TRBV6-5 and TRBJ2-7; 10 bases map to TRBD1. Per germline, CDR1 MNHEY and CDR2 SVGAGI. With V trimmed by 2 bases and J by 6 bases, 7 bases remained unmatched. The CDR3 spans 15 residues. DNA for the CDR3: TGTGCCAGCAGTTACCATGGACAGGGGGTCGGCGAGCAGTACTTC. This gives the protein CASSYHGQGVGEQYF.